A single sample is the source of the 9 T cell receptor beta chains below, sequenced in a study of blood T cell repertoires in COVID-19. TCRdb keeps only in-frame clones here, not all; method: immunoSEQ multiplex PCR. The sample carries tens of thousands of clones, about 86% recorded once. Sequenced: peripheral blood. These receptors all stem from an elderly man with COVID-19, enrolled during active disease.

The J gene is TRBJ2-1, the V gene TRBV5-1; no firm D call. Germline V CDR1 and CDR2: SGHRS, YFSETQ. The CDR3 length is 12 residues. Trimming pared 0 bases from V and 7 bases from J, leaving 5 bases between. DNA of the CDR3: TGCGCCAGCAGCTTGGACGGTAATGAGCAGTTCTTC. It translates to CASSLDGNEQFF.

The CDR3 sequence: CASSEAPRGSGRYGSTDTQYF. DNA for the CDR3: TGTGCCAGCAGTGAAGCCCCCCGTGGAAGCGGGAGGTATGGGAGCACAGATACGCAGTATTTT. The chain joins TRBV6-1 to TRBJ2-3, with 9 bases lining up with TRBD2. The CDR3 has 21 residues. CDR1 is MNHNS and CDR2 is SASEGT in the germline V gene. Germline trimming cut 0 bases from V and 0 bases from J; bases unmatched to any gene: 16.

This chain uses TRBV6-6 with TRBJ2-3, with TRBD2 matching over 9 bases. V lost 5 bases, J lost 0 bases, and 9 bases stayed unmatched. CDR1 and CDR2 (germline): MNHNY, SVGAGI (reference sequence). The CDR3 contains 17 residues. CDR3 loop: CASSRGTSGQSTDTQYF. The CDR3 DNA follows: TGTGCCAGCAGTCGGGGCACTAGCGGGCAAAGCACAGATACGCAGTATTTT.

This sequence joins TRBV7-2 and TRBJ2-1; 7 bases are a match to TRBD1. Per germline, CDR1 SGHTA and CDR2 FQGNSA. Losses at the gene ends were 4 bases for V and 2 bases for J; bases not matched to a gene: 8. The CDR3 spans 16 residues. The CDR3 sequence is CASSSTGTSAYNEQFF. CDR3 nucleotide sequence: TGTGCCAGCAGCTCGACAGGGACGTCGGCCTACAATGAGCAGTTCTTC.

This clone was found once. This chain uses TRBV4-3 with TRBJ2-1; 10 bases match TRBD2. With 1 base clipped from V and 6 bases from J, the junction kept 15 bases outside the gene matches. Looked up from germline, CDR1 is LGHNA and CDR2 is YSLEER. CDR3 length: 19 residues. CDR3 sequence (DNA): TGCGCCAGCAGCCAAGCGTTGACTAGCGGGCGTTACTATCCCAATGAGCAGTTCTTC. Its protein product is CASSQALTSGRYYPNEQFF.

The genes are TRBV6-2 or TRBV6-3 and TRBJ1-5; the D is unclear. Germline V lookup: CDR1 MNHEY, CDR2 SVGEGT. The V and J ends lost 6 bases and 4 bases respectively, with 16 bases between them. This CDR3 spans 15 amino acids. The CDR3 bases are TGTGCCAGCAGCTCCGGGTCCGGAGGTAATCAGCCCCAGCATTTT. Its translation: CASSSGSGGNQPQHF.

The table lists this clone with a few counts. V gene TRBV6-5 combines with J gene TRBJ1-5; the match to TRBD1 covers 9 bases. From germline, CDR1 is MNHEY and CDR2 SVGAGI. The CDR3 consists of 15 residues. The J segment lost 1 base and the V segment lost 6 bases, leaving 4 bases of the junction unmatched. As DNA, the CDR3 is TGTGCCAGCAGCAGGGACAGGGCCAGCAATCAGCCCCAGCATTTT. Translated: CASSRDRASNQPQHF.

This clone appeared once. V usage is TRBV3-1 (or the pseudogene TRBV3-2) and J usage is TRBJ1-2; D unresolved. Germline loops: CDR1 LGHDT, CDR2 YNNKEL (reference sequence). Trimming took off 2 bases at V and 7 bases at J, with 14 bases between the two ends. This CDR3 comprises 14 residues. CDR3 nucleotides: TGTGCCAGCAGCCAATCTCCAGATGATACTGGCTACACCTTC. Translated, it gives CASSQSPDDTGYTF.

The chain links TRBV30 to TRBJ1-2; D is ambiguous. The CDR3 runs to 13 residues. Germline loops: CDR1 GTSNPN, CDR2 SVGIG (reference sequence). The V end was cut by 2 bases, the J end by 8 bases, with 15 bases between. The CDR3 DNA follows: TGTGCCTGGAGTAGAGCCGGGAATCGGGGCTACACCTTC. It is translated as CAWSRAGNRGYTF.